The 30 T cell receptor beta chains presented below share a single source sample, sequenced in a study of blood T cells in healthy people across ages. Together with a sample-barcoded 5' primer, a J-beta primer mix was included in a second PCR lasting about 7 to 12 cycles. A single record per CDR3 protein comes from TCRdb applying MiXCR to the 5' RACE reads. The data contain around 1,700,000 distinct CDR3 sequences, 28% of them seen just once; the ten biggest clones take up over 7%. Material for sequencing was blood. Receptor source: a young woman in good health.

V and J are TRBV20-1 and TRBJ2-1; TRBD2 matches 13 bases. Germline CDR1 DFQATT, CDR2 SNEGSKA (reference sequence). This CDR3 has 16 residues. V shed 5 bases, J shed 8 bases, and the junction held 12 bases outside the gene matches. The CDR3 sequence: CSAGPRLAGGSDEQFF. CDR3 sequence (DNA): TGCAGTGCTGGACCCCGACTAGCGGGGGGTAGCGATGAGCAGTTCTTC.

The DNA for the CDR3 is TGTGCCAGTCGGGGGGTTACCAATCAGCCCCAGCATTTT. This encodes CASRGVTNQPQHF. The chain joins TRBV19 to TRBJ1-5; D may be TRBD1 (5 bases). The germline CDR1 and CDR2 sequences are LNHDA and SQIVND (reference sequence). Trimming shortened V by 8 bases and J by 3 bases, and 11 bases separated the two germline ends. This CDR3 is 13 amino acids long.

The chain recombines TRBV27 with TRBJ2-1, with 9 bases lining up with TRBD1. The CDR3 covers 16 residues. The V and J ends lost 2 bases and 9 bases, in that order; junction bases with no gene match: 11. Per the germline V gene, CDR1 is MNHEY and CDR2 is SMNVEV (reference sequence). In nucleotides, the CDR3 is TGTGCCAGCAGTTTAGATGTCGACAGGGGGAGGGTTGAGCAGTTCTTC. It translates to CASSLDVDRGRVEQFF.

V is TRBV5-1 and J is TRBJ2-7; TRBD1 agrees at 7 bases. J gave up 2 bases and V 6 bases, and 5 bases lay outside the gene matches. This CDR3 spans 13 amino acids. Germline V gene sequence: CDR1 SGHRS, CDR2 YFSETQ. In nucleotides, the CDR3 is TGCGCCAGCAACCTACAGGGGACCTACGAGCAGTACTTC. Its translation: CASNLQGTYEQYF.

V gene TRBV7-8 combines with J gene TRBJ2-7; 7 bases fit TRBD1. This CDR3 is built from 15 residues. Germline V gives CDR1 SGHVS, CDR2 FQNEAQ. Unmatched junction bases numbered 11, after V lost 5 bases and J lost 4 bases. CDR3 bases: TGTGCCAGCAGCCCCCGACAGGGCCCTAATTACGAGCAGTACTTC. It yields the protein CASSPRQGPNYEQYF. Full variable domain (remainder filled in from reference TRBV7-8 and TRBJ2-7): GAGVSQSPRYKVAKRGQDVALRCDPISGHVSLFWYQQALGQGPEFLTYFQNEAQLDKSGLPSDRFFAERPEGSVSTLKIQRTQQEDSAVYLCASSPRQGPNYEQYFGPGTRLTVT.

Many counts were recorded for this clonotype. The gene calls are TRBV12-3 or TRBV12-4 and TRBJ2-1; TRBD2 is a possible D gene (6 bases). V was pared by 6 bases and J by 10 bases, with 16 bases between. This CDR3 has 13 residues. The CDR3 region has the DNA TGTGCCAGCAGCTCCCAGGGAGGAAGGGAGCAGTTCTTC. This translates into CASSSQGGREQFF.

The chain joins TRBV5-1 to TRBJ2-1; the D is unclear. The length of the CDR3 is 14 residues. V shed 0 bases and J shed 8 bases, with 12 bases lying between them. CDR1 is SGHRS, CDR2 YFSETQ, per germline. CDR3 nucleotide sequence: TGCGCCAGCAGCTTGGAGGTTGTTCAGGATGAGCAGTTCTTC. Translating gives CASSLEVVQDEQFF.

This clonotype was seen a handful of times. The CDR3 spells CASSEPGARTGELFF. CDR3 coding DNA: TGTGCCAGCAGTGAGCCAGGGGCGCGCACCGGGGAGCTGTTTTTT. V gene TRBV6-1 combines with J gene TRBJ2-2; D might be TRBD1 (6 bases). Germline assignment: CDR1 MNHNS and CDR2 SASEGT. Trimming stripped 3 bases from V and 4 bases from J, with 12 bases between. The CDR3 totals 15 residues.

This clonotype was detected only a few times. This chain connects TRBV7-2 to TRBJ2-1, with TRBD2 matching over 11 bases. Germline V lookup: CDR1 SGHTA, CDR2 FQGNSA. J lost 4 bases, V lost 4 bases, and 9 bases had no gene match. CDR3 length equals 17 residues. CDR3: CASSSSLAGGGYNEQFF. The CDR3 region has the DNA TGTGCCAGCAGCTCAAGCCTAGCGGGAGGAGGGTACAATGAGCAGTTCTTC. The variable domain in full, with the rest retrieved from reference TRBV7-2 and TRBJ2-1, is GAGVSQSPSNKVTEKGKDVELRCDPISGHTALYWYRQSLGQGLEFLIYFQGNSAPDKSGLPSDRFSAERTGGSVSTLTIQRTQQEDSAVYLCASSSSLAGGGYNEQFFGPGTRLTVL.

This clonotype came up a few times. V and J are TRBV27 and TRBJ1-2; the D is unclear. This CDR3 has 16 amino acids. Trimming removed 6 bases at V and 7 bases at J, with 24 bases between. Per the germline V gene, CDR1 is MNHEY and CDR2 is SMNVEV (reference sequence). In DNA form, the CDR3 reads TGTGCCAGCAGAACCTTCGATTCCCAAAGCCTGTCTGGCTACACCTTC. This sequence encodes CASRTFDSQSLSGYTF.

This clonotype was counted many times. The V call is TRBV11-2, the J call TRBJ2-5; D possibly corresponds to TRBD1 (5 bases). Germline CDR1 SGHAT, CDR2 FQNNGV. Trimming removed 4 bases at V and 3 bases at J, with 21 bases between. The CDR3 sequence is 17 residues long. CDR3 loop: CASSSLGRQTKKETQYF. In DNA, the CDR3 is TGTGCCAGCAGCTCATTGGGCCGACAGACAAAAAAAGAGACCCAGTACTTC.

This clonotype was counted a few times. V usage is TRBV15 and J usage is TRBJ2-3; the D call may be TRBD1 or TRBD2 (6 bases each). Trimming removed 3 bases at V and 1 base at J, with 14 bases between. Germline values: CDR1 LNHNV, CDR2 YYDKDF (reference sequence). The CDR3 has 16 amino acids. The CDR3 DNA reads TGTGCCACCAGCAGGGAGAGGGGGGCCGGCACAGATACGCAGTATTTT. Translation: CATSRERGAGTDTQYF.

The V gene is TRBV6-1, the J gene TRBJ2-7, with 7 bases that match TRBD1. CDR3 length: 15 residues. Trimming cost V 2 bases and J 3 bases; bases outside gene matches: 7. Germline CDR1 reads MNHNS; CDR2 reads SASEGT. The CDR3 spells CASSETEQGYYEQYF. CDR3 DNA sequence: TGTGCCAGCAGTGAAACGGAACAGGGGTACTACGAGCAGTACTTC.

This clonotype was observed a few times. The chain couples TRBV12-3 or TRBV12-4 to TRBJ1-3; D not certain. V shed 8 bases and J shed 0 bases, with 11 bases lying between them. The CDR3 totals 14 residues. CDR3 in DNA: TGTGCCAGCTCCCGGTCCTACTCTGGAAACACCATATATTTT. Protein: CASSRSYSGNTIYF.

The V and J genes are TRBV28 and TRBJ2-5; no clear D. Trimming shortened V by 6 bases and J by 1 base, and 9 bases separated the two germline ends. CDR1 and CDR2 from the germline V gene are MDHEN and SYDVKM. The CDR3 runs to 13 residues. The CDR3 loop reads CASSSFPQETQYF. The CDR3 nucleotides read TGTGCCAGCAGCTCCTTTCCCCAAGAGACCCAGTACTTC. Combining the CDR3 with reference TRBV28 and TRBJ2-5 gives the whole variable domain DVKVTQSSRYLVKRTGEKVFLECVQDMDHENMFWYRQDPGLGLRLIYFSYDVKMKEKGDIPEGYSVSREKKERFSLILESASTNQTSMYLCASSSFPQETQYFGPGTRLLVL.

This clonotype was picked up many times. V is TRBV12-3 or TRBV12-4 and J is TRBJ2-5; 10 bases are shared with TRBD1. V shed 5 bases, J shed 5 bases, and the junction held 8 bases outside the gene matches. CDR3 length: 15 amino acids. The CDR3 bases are TGTGCCAGCAGTCCCGGGACAGGGGAACGGGAGACCCAGTACTTC. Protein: CASSPGTGERETQYF.

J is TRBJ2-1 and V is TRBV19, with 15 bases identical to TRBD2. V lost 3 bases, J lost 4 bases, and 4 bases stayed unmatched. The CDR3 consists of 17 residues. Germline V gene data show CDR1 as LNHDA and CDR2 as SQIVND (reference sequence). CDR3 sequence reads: CASSIGTSGRRYNEQFF. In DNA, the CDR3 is TGTGCCAGTAGTATCGGGACTAGCGGGAGGAGATACAATGAGCAGTTCTTC.

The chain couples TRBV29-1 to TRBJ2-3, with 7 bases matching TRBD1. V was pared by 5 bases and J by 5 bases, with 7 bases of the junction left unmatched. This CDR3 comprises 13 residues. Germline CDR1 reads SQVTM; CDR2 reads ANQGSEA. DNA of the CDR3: TGCAGCGTTAACAGGGGTTCGGGAGATACGCAGTATTTT. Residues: CSVNRGSGDTQYF.

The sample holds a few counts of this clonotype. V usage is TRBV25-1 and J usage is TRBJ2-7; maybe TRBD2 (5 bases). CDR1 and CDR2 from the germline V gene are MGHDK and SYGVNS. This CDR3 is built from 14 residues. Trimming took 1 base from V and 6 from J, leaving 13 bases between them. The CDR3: CASSEFGVAGEQYF. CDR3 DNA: TGTGCCAGCAGTGAATTCGGGGTAGCTGGCGAGCAGTACTTC.

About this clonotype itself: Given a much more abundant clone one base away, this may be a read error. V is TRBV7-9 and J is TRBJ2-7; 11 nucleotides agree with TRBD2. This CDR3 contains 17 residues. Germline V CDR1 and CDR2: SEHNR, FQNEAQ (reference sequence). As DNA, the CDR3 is TGTGCCAGCAGCTCCTCGGGAGGTAGCGGGAGGGCCTATGAGCAGTACTTC. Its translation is CASSSSGGSGRAYEQYF.

The CDR3 DNA reads as TGTGCCAGCAGCTTAGGTTTGCCAGTAGGTCCCTACGAGCAGTACTTC. Amino acids: CASSLGLPVGPYEQYF. The chain has TRBV7-8 and TRBJ2-7; D gene unclear. V was shortened by 1 base and J by 2 bases, with 15 bases between the two germline ends. The CDR3 covers 16 residues. Germline-derived CDR1 and CDR2 are SGHVS and FQNEAQ.

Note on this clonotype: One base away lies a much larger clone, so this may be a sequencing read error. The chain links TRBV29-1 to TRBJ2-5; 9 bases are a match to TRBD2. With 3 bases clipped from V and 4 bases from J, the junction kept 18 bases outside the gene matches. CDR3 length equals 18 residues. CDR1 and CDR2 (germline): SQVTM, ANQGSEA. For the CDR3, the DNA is TGCAGCGTTGACAGGGTGGGAAGGAGCGGGAGGACGCGAGAGACCCAGTACTTC. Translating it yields CSVDRVGRSGRTRETQYF.

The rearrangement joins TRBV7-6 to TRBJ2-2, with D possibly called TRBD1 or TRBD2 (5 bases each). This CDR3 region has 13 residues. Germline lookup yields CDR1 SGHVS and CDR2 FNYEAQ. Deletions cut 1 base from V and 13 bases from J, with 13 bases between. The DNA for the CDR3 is TGTGCCAGCAGCTTAGGGCAGTCCGGGACGCTGTTTTTT. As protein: CASSLGQSGTLFF.

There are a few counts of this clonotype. CDR3 DNA sequence: TGCGCCAGCAGATGGTCCACTAGCGGGATAACCAATGAGCAGTTCTTC. The encoded protein is CASRWSTSGITNEQFF. The chain employs TRBV5-1 and TRBJ2-1; TRBD2 matches 10 bases. The CDR3 contains 16 residues. The germline V gene encodes CDR1 SGHRS and CDR2 YFSETQ. The V segment lost 5 bases and the J segment 6 bases; nucleotides outside the gene matches: 11. The full variable domain, rest sourced from reference TRBV5-1 and TRBJ2-1, is KAGVTQTPRYLIKTRGQQVTLSCSPISGHRSVSWYQQTPGQGLQFLFEYFSETQRNKGNFPGRFSGRQFSNSRSEMNVSTLELGDSALYLCASRWSTSGITNEQFFGPGTRLTVL.

The CDR3 spells CASSQRAELSYEQYF. DNA of the CDR3: TGCGCCAGCAGCCAACGGGCGGAACTCTCCTACGAGCAGTACTTC. This sequence joins TRBV4-3 and TRBJ2-7; D uncertain. This CDR3 contains 15 residues. Germline assignment: CDR1 LGHNA and CDR2 YSLEER. V shed 2 bases and J shed 0 bases, with 11 bases lying between them.

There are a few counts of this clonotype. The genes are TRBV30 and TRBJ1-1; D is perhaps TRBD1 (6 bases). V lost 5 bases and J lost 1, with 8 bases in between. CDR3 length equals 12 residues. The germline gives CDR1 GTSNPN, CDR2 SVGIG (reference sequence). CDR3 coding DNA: TGTGCCTGGCTAGGGGGGAACACTGAAGCTTTCTTT. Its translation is CAWLGGNTEAFF.

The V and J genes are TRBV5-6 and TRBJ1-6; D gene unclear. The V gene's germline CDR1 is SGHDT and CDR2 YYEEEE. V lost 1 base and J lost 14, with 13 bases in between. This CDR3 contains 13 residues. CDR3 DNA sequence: TGTGCCAGCAGCTTGTTCACAAGTGGGACCCTCCACTTT. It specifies CASSLFTSGTLHF.

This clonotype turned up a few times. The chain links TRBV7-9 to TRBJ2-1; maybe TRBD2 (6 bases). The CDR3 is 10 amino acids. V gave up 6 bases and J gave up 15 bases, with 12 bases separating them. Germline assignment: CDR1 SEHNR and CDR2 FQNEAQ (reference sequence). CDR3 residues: CASRGDFTFF. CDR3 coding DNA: TGTGCCAGCAGGGGGGACTTTACGTTCTTC.

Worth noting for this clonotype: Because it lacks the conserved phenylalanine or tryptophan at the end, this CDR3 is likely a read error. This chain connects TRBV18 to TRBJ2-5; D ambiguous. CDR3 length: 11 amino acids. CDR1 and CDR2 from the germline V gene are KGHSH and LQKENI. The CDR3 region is CTSSPEKTQYC. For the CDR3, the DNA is TGTACCAGCTCACCAGAGAAGACCCAGTACTGC.

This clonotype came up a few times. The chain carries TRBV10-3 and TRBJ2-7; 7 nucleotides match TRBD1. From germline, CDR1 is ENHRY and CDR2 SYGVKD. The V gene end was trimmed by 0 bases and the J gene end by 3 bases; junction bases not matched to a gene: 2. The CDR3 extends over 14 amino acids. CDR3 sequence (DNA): TGTGCCATCAGTGAGTCGGGACAGCGCTACGAGCAGTACTTC. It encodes CAISESGQRYEQYF.